At least ten counts were recorded for the clone carrying this T cell receptor (beta chain). The CDR3 loop spans 14 amino acids. CDR1 is SGHDT and CDR2 is YYEEEE in the germline V gene. J gave up 9 bases and V 3 bases, and 8 bases lay outside the gene matches. Using unique molecular identifiers, the investigators prepared the TCRbeta library. Each CDR3 protein gets one entry after TCRdb re-called the PCR reads with MiXCR. The table has almost 500,000 distinct CDR3 sequences, approximately 12% seen once. This entry belongs to a study of T-cell reconstitution after alpha-beta-depleted transplantation in children.

Sequenced here: PBMCs from the stem cell graft donor, sampled from the stem cell graft. The J gene is TRBJ2-4, the V gene TRBV5-6; 8 bases map to TRBD1. The sequence was obtained from a human donor who donated a stem cell graft to a child with combined immunodeficiency. The CDR3 is CASSWDRLGVIQYF. DNA for the CDR3: TGTGCCAGCAGCTGGGACAGGTTGGGAGTCATTCAGTACTTC.